Below are 3 T cell receptor beta chains sequenced from a single sample in a study of shared clonotypes between healthy human individuals. Generated by immunoSEQ multiplex PCR, the TCRdb table keeps only in-frame clones and is missing some. The table includes about 510,000 clones, less than 96% detected once. The sequencing input was naive CD4+ T cells sorted from blood. Subset indicated: CD45RA+ positively selected. These receptors were taken from a woman younger than 45 in good health.

This clone was detected a few times. The CDR3 is CASSPQGNNQPQHF. Here the CDR3 DNA reads TGTGCCAGCTCACCACAGGGGAACAATCAGCCCCAGCATTTT. The chain is built from TRBV18 and TRBJ1-5; a weak D match, TRBD1 (5 bases). Trimming removed 1 base at V and 3 bases at J, with 7 bases between. Germline V CDR1 and CDR2: KGHSH, LQKENI. The length of the CDR3 is 14 residues.

The chain employs TRBV5-1 and TRBJ2-3, with 7 bases matching TRBD1. The CDR3 spans 15 residues. V shed 5 bases and J 2 bases; nucleotides not matched to a gene: 8. Germline V lookup: CDR1 SGHRS, CDR2 YFSETQ. This chain's CDR3 is CASREEGAPTDTQYF. DNA for the CDR3: TGCGCCAGCAGGGAAGAGGGGGCACCCACAGATACGCAGTATTTT.

This clone was seen a handful of times. The genes are TRBV7-8 and TRBJ1-1, with D unresolved. The CDR3 has 14 residues. The germline V gene encodes CDR1 SGHVS and CDR2 FQNEAQ. V gave up 5 bases and J gave up 10 bases, with 20 bases separating them. The DNA of the CDR3 is TGTGCCAGCAGCCCTCGAACCCTCCTGACGGGAGCTTTCTTT. This encodes CASSPRTLLTGAFF.